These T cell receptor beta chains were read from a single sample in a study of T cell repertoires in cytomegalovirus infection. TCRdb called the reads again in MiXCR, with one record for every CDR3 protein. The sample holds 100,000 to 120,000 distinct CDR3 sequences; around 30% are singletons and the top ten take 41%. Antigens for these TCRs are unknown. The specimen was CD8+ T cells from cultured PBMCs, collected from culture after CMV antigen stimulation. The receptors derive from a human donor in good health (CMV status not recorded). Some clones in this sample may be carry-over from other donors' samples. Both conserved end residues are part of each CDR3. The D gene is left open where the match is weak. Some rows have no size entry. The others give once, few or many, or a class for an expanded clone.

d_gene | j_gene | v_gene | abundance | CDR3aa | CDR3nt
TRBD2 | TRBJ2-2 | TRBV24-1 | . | CATSDLGTSGESAGELFF | TGTGCCACCAGTGATCTCGGGACTAGCGGGGAATCTGCCGGGGAGCTGTTTTTT
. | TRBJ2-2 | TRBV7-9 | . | CASSSPFPGTSDTGELFF | TGTGCCAGCAGCTCCCCTTTTCCCGGGACATCCGACACCGGGGAGCTGTTTTTT
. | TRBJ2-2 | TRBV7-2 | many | CASSLEGGRDTGELFF | TGTGCCAGCAGCTTAGAAGGGGGGCGTGACACCGGGGAGCTGTTTTTT
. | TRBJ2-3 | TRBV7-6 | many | CASSSGGAVRGLTDTQYF | TGTGCCAGCAGCTCGGGGGGAGCGGTGCGGGGGCTCACAGATACGCAGTATTTT
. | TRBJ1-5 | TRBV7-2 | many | CASSAWRRQPQHF | TGTGCCAGCAGCGCTTGGAGACGCCAGCCCCAGCATTTT
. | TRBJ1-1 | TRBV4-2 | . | CASSQGGLLNTEAFF | TGTGCCAGCAGCCAAGGTGGACTCCTAAACACTGAAGCTTTCTTT
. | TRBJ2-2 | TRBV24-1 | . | CATSDANEGAGELFF | TGTGCCACCAGTGATGCTAATGAAGGGGCTGGGGAGCTGTTTTTT
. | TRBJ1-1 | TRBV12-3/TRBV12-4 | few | CASNPLAWGANTEAFF | TGTGCCAGCAACCCCTTGGCGTGGGGGGCAAACACTGAAGCTTTCTTT
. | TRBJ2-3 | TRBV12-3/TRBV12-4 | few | CASSPPRSVGLTDTQYF | TGTGCCAGCAGTCCGCCTCGATCCGTTGGCCTTACAGATACGCAGTATTTT
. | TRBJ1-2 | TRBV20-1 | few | CSARGTVSYGYTF | TGCAGTGCTAGAGGGACAGTCTCCTATGGCTACACCTTC
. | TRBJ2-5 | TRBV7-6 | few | CASSLVGGTYQETQYF | TGTGCCAGCAGCTTGGTAGGGGGGACGTACCAAGAGACCCAGTACTTC
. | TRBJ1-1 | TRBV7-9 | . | CASSPNGWTEAFF | TGTGCCAGCAGCCCTAACGGTTGGACTGAAGCTTTCTTT
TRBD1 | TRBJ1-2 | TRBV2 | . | CASPYPTRTGGSSGYTF | TGTGCCAGCCCGTATCCCACTCGGACAGGGGGCTCGTCTGGCTACACCTTC
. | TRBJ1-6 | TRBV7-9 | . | CASSPSTRGLNSPLHF | TGTGCCAGCAGCCCCTCAACAAGGGGACTGAATTCACCCCTCCACTTT
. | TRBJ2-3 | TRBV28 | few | CASSPEGGTTDTQYF | TGTGCCAGCAGTCCGGAGGGCGGAACCACAGATACGCAGTATTTT
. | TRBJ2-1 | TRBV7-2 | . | CASSLLGTNEQFF | TGTGCCAGCAGCTTACTAGGGACTAATGAGCAGTTCTTC
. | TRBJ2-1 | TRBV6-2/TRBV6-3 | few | CASGLLNEQFF | TGTGCCAGCGGGCTCCTCAATGAGCAGTTCTTC
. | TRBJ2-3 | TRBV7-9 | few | CASSSRQGDTQYF | TGTGCCAGCAGCTCTCGACAAGGGGACACGCAGTATTTT
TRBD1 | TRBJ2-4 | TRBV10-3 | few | CAISESDTGENIQYF | TGTGCCATCAGTGAGTCGGATACAGGGGAAAACATTCAGTACTTC
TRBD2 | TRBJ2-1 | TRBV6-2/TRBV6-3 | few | CASKNPAGEYYNEQFF | TGTGCCAGCAAAAATCCGGCGGGGGAATACTACAATGAGCAGTTCTTC
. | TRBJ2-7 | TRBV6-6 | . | CASSYSAPTASEQYF | TGTGCCAGCAGTTACTCGGCCCCGACAGCGTCCGAGCAGTACTTC
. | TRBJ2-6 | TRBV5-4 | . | CASSLVVSGANVLTF | TGTGCCAGCAGCTTGGTTGTCTCTGGGGCCAACGTCCTGACTTTC
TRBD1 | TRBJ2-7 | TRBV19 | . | CASSISGGLEQYF | TGTGCCAGTAGTATATCAGGGGGCCTCGAGCAGTACTTC
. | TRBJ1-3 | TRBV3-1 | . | CASSQELNTIYF | TGTGCCAGCAGCCAAGAGTTAAACACCATATATTTT
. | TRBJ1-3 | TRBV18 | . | CASSPARSSGNTIYF | TGTGCCAGCTCACCAGCCCGGAGCTCTGGAAACACCATATATTTT
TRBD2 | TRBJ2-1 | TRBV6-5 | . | CASSMSGGLYNEQFF | TGTGCCAGCAGTATGAGCGGGGGGCTTTACAATGAGCAGTTCTTC
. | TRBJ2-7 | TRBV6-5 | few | CASSTSSAYYEQYF | TGTGCCAGCAGTACAAGCAGCGCCTACTACGAGCAGTACTTC
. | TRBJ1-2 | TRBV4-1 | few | CASSGQLNYGYTF | TGCGCCAGCAGCGGACAGCTTAACTATGGCTACACCTTC
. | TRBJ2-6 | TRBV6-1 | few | CASSETVSGANVLTF | TGTGCCAGCAGTGAAACAGTGTCCGGGGCCAACGTCCTGACTTTC
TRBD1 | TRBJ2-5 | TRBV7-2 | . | CASSSRDRGEETQYF | TGTGCCAGCAGCTCCCGGGACAGGGGAGAAGAGACCCAGTACTTC
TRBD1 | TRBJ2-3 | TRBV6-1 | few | CASRRQGSRTDTQYF | TGTGCCAGCAGACGACAGGGCTCACGCACAGATACGCAGTATTTT
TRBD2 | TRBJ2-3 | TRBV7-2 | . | CASSLVGGRGGAADTQYF | TGTGCCAGCAGCTTAGTTGGCGGGCGCGGGGGGGCCGCAGATACGCAGTATTTT
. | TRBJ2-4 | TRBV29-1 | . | CSVEVRVVGVTKNIQYF | TGCAGCGTTGAAGTGCGCGTCGTTGGGGTAACCAAAAACATTCAGTACTTC
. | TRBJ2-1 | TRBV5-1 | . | CASSLGRDDNEQFF | TGCGCCAGCAGCTTGGGCAGGGACGACAATGAGCAGTTCTTC
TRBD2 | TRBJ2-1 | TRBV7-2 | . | CASSLFGGGNNEQFF | TGTGCCAGCAGCTTATTCGGCGGGGGAAACAATGAGCAGTTCTTC
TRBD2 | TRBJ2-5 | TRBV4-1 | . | CASSQDPLAGRAQYF | TGCGCCAGCAGCCAAGATCCCCTAGCGGGGCGGGCCCAGTACTTC
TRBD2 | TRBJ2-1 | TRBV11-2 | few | CASSLGLAVYNEQFF | TGTGCCAGCAGCTTGGGACTAGCAGTCTACAATGAGCAGTTCTTC
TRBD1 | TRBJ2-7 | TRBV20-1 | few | CSARTGDYEQYF | TGCAGTGCTAGAACAGGGGACTACGAGCAGTACTTC
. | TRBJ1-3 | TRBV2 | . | CTSNPDTGSGNTIYF | TGTACCAGCAATCCTGATACAGGATCTGGAAACACCATATATTTT
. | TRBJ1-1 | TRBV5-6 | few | CASSLPVRGTEAFF | TGTGCCAGCAGCTTACCTGTCAGGGGCACTGAAGCTTTCTTT
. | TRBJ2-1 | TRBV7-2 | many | CASSLVDRLDPNYNEQFF | TGTGCCAGCAGCTTAGTTGATAGACTAGACCCGAATTACAATGAGCAGTTCTTC
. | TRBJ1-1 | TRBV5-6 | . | CASSLLSEGGEAFF | TGTGCCAGCAGCTTGTTGAGTGAAGGGGGAGAAGCTTTCTTT
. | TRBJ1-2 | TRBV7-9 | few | CASSLEYYGYTF | TGTGCCAGCAGCTTAGAATACTATGGCTACACCTTC
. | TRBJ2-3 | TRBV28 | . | CASTNRGSGADTQYF | TGTGCCAGCACAAACAGGGGATCGGGGGCAGATACGCAGTATTTT
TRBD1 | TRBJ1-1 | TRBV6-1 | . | CASTRTGGATEAFF | TGTGCCAGCACTCGCACAGGGGGTGCCACTGAAGCTTTCTTT
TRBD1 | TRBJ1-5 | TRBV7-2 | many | CASSPGTGVGAYQHF | TGTGCCAGCAGCCCCGGGACAGGGGTCGGTGCGTACCAGCATTTT
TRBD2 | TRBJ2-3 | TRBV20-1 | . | CSARGLARTDTQYF | TGCAGTGCTAGGGGACTAGCGCGCACAGATACGCAGTATTTT